This TCR beta chain was obtained from a study of memory CD4+ T cells and cytomegalovirus serostatus. Study-wide background: Of the healthy Belgian adults, eight or nine were CMV seropositive and about 24 seronegative.

Notes on the study in general: CD4+ memory repertoires contained about 40% of the 164 reported CMV TCRbeta sequences.

Single viable CD3+CD4+CD8-CD45RO+ cells were sorted as the memory CD4+ T cells. Libraries were prepared by immunoSEQ multiplex PCR; TCRdb keeps only in-frame clonotypes and omits some of them. Among about 53,000 clones, 78% were seen once, and the ten largest hold roughly 0.8%. V was shortened by 5 bases and J by 4 bases, with 14 bases between the two germline ends. The CDR3 length is 14 residues. Germline lookup yields CDR1 MNHEY and CDR2 SVGAGI. This clone was recorded a few times. Its antigen is unidentified. The specimen sequenced was memory CD4+ T cells from blood. The sequence was collected from an adult in good health and CMV-seronegative. The chain carries TRBV6-5 and TRBJ1-1; D may be TRBD1 (6 bases). CDR3 nucleotide sequence: TGTGCCAGCAGTCCATTACAGGGAGCCACTGAAGCTTTCTTT. This sequence encodes CASSPLQGATEAFF.